The clone carrying this T cell receptor beta chain was observed a single time. The method was immunoSEQ multiplex PCR; TCRdb's version includes in-frame clones alone and lacks a portion of them. The repertoire holds more than 70,000 clones, with approximately 89% as singletons. The CDR3 extends over 16 amino acids. This specimen comes from a study of control samples from healthy donors and cancer patients. The sequencing input was blood. The TCR comes from a woman between 25 and 40 years old in good health. This chain links TRBV21-1 with TRBJ1-2; the listed D gene, TRBD1, was not tested against the DNA. TRBV21-1 is shown as a pseudogene. The CDR3 here is CANLTGIKYPLMDYTF. CDR3 nucleotide sequence: TGTGCCAACCTCACAGGGATCAAGTATCCTCTTATGGACTACACCTTC.